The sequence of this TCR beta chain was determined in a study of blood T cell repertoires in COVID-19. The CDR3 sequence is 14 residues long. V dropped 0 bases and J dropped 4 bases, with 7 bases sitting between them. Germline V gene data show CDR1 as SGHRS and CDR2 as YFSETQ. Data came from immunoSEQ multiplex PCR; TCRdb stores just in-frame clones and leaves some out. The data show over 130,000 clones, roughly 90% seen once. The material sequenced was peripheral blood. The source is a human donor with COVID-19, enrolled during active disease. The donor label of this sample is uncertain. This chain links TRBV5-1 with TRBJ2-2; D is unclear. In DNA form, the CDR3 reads TGCGCCAGCAGCTTGGTGTCCGTCACCGGGGAGCTGTTTTTT. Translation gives CASSLVSVTGELFF.